A few counts support the clone carrying this T cell receptor beta chain. What it recognizes is unknown. The sample comes from a study of T-cell reconstitution after alpha-beta-depleted transplantation in children. Findings and caveats of the study: After transplant, high TCRbeta diversity at day 60 in some patients arose from surviving recipient T cells and thymic progenitors.

V lost 3 bases, J lost 7 bases, and 22 bases lay in between. This CDR3 contains 16 residues. From germline, CDR1 is SGHRS and CDR2 YFSETQ. The authors prepared the TCRbeta library with unique molecular identifiers. In TCRdb, the PCR reads were re-called with MiXCR into one record per CDR3 protein. The sample shows 450,000 to 600,000 distinct CDR3 sequences, roughly 13% of them seen only once. Material: PBMCs, mostly from graft donor cells, obtained 360 days after TCRalphabeta/CD19-depleted stem cell transplant. The J gene is TRBJ2-5, the V gene TRBV5-1, with D tentatively TRBD1 (6 bases). The source of this sequence is a male patient younger than 18 who had a stem cell transplant for acute myeloid leukemia, so the T cells may come from the graft donor. CDR3 bases: TGCGCCAGCAGCTCACAAACGGGACACGGAGCAAGGACCCAGTACTTC. It translates to CASSSQTGHGARTQYF. The complete variable domain, with remaining parts taken from reference TRBV5-1 and TRBJ2-5, reads KAGVTQTPRYLIKTRGQQVTLSCSPISGHRSVSWYQQTPGQGLQFLFEYFSETQRNKGNFPGRFSGRQFSNSRSEMNVSTLELGDSALYLCASSSQTGHGARTQYFGPGTRLLVL.